The 23 T cell receptor beta chains below come from one sample, sequenced in a study of T-cell reconstitution after alpha-beta-depleted transplantation in children. TCRbeta library preparation incorporated unique molecular identifiers. TCRdb passed the PCR reads through MiXCR, listing each CDR3 protein once. The sample gives about a million distinct CDR3 sequences, about 29% of which show up once; under 30% is in the top ten. The sequencing here drew on PBMCs, mostly from graft donor cells, taken 360 days after TCRalphabeta/CD19-depleted stem cell transplant. All receptors derive from a boy under three years old who had a stem cell transplant for SCID, so the T cells may come from the graft donor.

This chain connects TRBV7-2 to TRBJ1-1; the match to TRBD1 covers 9 bases. Germline values: CDR1 SGHTA, CDR2 FQGNSA. This CDR3 has 15 amino acids. V shed 0 bases, J shed 4 bases, and the junction held 3 bases outside the gene matches. The CDR3 reads CASSLAGTGFTEAFF. CDR3 bases: TGTGCCAGCAGCTTAGCCGGGACAGGGTTCACTGAAGCTTTCTTT.

This clonotype has at least ten counts. The chain recombines TRBV12-3 or TRBV12-4 with TRBJ1-5; 9 bases are shared with TRBD1. CDR3 length equals 16 residues. V lost 1 base and J lost 1; bases outside the gene matches: 2. The CDR3 reads CASSLGDRVSNQPQHF. Written as DNA, the CDR3 is TGTGCCAGCAGTTTAGGGGACAGGGTCAGCAATCAGCCCCAGCATTTT.

This sequence joins TRBV4-2 and TRBJ1-5; 7 nucleotides match TRBD1. Trimming cost V 5 bases and J 5 bases; bases outside gene matches: 6. Germline V gene sequence: CDR1 LGHNA, CDR2 YNFKEQ. The CDR3 length is 14 residues. The CDR3 DNA follows: TGTGCCAGCAGCTTTACAGGGGCGGATCAGCCCCAGCATTTT. This gives the protein CASSFTGADQPQHF.

The chain employs TRBV19 and TRBJ2-7; TRBD2 might be the D (5 bases). V lost 5 bases and J 3 bases, leaving 8 bases between the germline ends. Germline CDR1 LNHDA, CDR2 SQIVND (reference sequence). This CDR3 region has 12 residues. The CDR3 sequence: CASSDDYYEQYF. The DNA of the CDR3 is TGTGCCAGTAGTGATGACTACTACGAGCAGTACTTC.

The rearrangement links TRBV4-3 to TRBJ1-4, with 10 bases fitting TRBD1. CDR3 size: 18 residues. Germline-derived CDR1 and CDR2 are LGHNA and YSLEER. V shed 0 bases, J shed 8 bases, and the junction held 12 bases outside the gene matches. CDR3 protein: CASSQDRATGGIGEKLFF. The CDR3 DNA follows: TGCGCCAGCAGCCAAGATAGGGCGACAGGGGGCATTGGAGAAAAACTGTTTTTT.

This clonotype came up a few times. This chain connects TRBV12-3 or TRBV12-4 to TRBJ2-2, with D uncertain. The CDR3 extends over 14 amino acids. V lost 6 bases and J lost 7, with 15 bases in between. The CDR3 is CASSRGPAVGELFF. The DNA for the CDR3 is TGTGCCAGCAGCCGCGGTCCCGCGGTCGGGGAGCTGTTTTTT.

This clonotype was observed at least ten times. J is TRBJ2-1 and V is TRBV12-3 or TRBV12-4, with D hard to call. The CDR3 consists of 13 residues. The V and J ends lost 3 bases and 4 bases respectively, with 7 bases between them. The CDR3 reads CASSFSLYNEQFF. The CDR3 DNA sequence: TGTGCCAGCAGTTTTTCCCTTTACAATGAGCAGTTCTTC.

This clonotype was counted between two and nine times. The chain carries TRBV28 and TRBJ1-5; D gene unclear. Germline V gives CDR1 MDHEN, CDR2 SYDVKM. CDR3 size: 15 residues. Between the trimmed V and J ends, which lost 2 bases and 0 bases, there was a span of 8 bases. In nucleotides, the CDR3 is TGTGCCAGCAGTTTAGTGGAGAATAGCAATCAGCCCCAGCATTTT. Encoded protein: CASSLVENSNQPQHF.

The chain has TRBV4-1 and TRBJ2-1; the match to TRBD1 covers 7 bases. V shed 1 base and J 6 bases; nucleotides not matched to a gene: 12. This CDR3 spans 17 amino acids. The V gene's germline CDR1 is MGHRA and CDR2 YSYEKL. CDR3: CASSQVIGGIGVNEQFF. CDR3 in DNA: TGCGCCAGCAGCCAAGTAATAGGGGGCATTGGGGTCAATGAGCAGTTCTTC.

The chain recombines TRBV4-1 with TRBJ2-5; D is ambiguous. CDR1 is MGHRA and CDR2 is YSYEKL in the germline V gene. Trimming stripped 4 bases from V and 1 base from J, with 13 bases between. This CDR3 is built from 15 residues. The CDR3 DNA follows: TGCGCCAGCAGCCCGACCCACGTTACCCAAGAGACCCAGTACTTC. This gives the protein CASSPTHVTQETQYF.

This clonotype was counted between two and nine times. The rearrangement uses TRBV4-3 and TRBJ2-7, with TRBD2 matching over 9 bases. V lost 0 bases, J lost 2 bases, and 8 bases stayed unmatched. The CDR3 runs to 17 residues. Germline values: CDR1 LGHNA, CDR2 YSLEER. The CDR3 region has the DNA TGCGCCAGCAGCCAAGAACGCGCGGGGGGGCGCGCCTACGAGCAGTACTTC. Translated, it gives CASSQERAGGRAYEQYF.

In nucleotides, the CDR3 is TGCAGGGGATACAGGGCCTCCCATGGCTACACCTTC. Amino acids: CRGYRASHGYTF. The J gene is TRBJ1-2, the V gene TRBV20-1; TRBD1 is a possible D gene (6 bases). In germline, CDR1 is DFQATT, CDR2 SNEGSKA (reference sequence). This CDR3 has 12 amino acids.

J is TRBJ2-7 and V is TRBV27; weak D call: TRBD2 (5 bases). This CDR3 has 13 residues. The germline CDR1 and CDR2 sequences are MNHEY and SMNVEV (reference sequence). The ends were cut back, 1 base at V and 5 bases at J, with 9 bases in the middle. In nucleotides, the CDR3 is TGTGCCAGCAGTTTATTCGGGGATGACGAGCAGTACTTC. It yields the protein CASSLFGDDEQYF.

This clonotype was seen only a few times. The chain couples TRBV5-1 to TRBJ2-5; 10 nucleotides align to TRBD2. The germline CDR1 and CDR2 sequences are SGHRS and YFSETQ. The CDR3 loop spans 15 amino acids. After removal of 6 bases from V and 1 base from J, the junction contained 6 bases not matched to a gene. CDR3 amino acids: CASTPTSGAQETQYF. The CDR3 nucleotides are TGCGCCAGCACCCCAACTAGCGGGGCCCAAGAGACCCAGTACTTC.

This clonotype came up a few times. The chain combines TRBV28 with TRBJ1-5, with D unresolved. This CDR3 contains 15 residues. Germline V lookup: CDR1 MDHEN, CDR2 SYDVKM. The germline V and J ends were trimmed by 3 bases and 6 bases, with 15 bases remaining between them. CDR3 coding DNA: TGTGCCAGCAGTTTCGGGGAGGGCTACGTTCAGCCCCAGCATTTT. As protein: CASSFGEGYVQPQHF.

This clonotype was detected a few times. This chain uses TRBV7-2 with TRBJ2-3; D is unclear. CDR1 and CDR2 from the germline V gene are SGHTA and FQGNSA. The CDR3 loop spans 16 amino acids. Trimming pared 2 bases from V and 3 bases from J, leaving 15 bases between. This chain's CDR3 is CASSLSVTYLTDTQYF. The CDR3 region has the DNA TGTGCCAGCAGCTTAAGTGTGACTTACCTTACAGATACGCAGTATTTT.

The chain recombines TRBV19 with TRBJ2-7; maybe TRBD1 (6 bases). The length of the CDR3 is 16 residues. The germline V gene encodes CDR1 LNHDA and CDR2 SQIVND (reference sequence). Trimming left V 5 bases short and J 6 bases short, with 23 bases between. The CDR3 loop reads CASSPQSGTIPSEQYF. The DNA of the CDR3 is TGTGCCAGTAGTCCCCAAAGTGGGACAATACCCTCCGAGCAGTACTTC. The variable domain in full, with the rest retrieved from reference TRBV19 and TRBJ2-7, is DGGITQSPKYLFRKEGQNVTLSCEQNLNHDAMYWYRQDPGQGLRLIYYSQIVNDFQKGDIAEGYSVSREKKESFPLTVTSAQKNPTAFYLCASSPQSGTIPSEQYFGPGTRLTVT.

This clonotype was seen more than once but under ten times. CDR3 DNA sequence: TGTGCCAGCAGTTTAGTACAGGGCGGAGTTGTAGCCAAAAACATTCAGTACTTC. Its translation: CASSLVQGGVVAKNIQYF. The chain couples TRBV12-3 or TRBV12-4 to TRBJ2-4, with a tentative D call TRBD1 (6 bases). V was clipped by 1 base and J by 0 bases, with 16 bases between them. The CDR3 has 18 residues.

This clonotype was detected a few times. The chain links TRBV21-1 to TRBJ2-7. TRBV21-1 is reported as a pseudogene. The CDR3 runs to 13 residues. The CDR3 protein is CAADADPTYEQYF. CDR3 in DNA: TGTGCCGCAGATGCAGACCCAACCTACGAGCAGTACTTC.

This chain joins TRBV27 and TRBJ1-5, with TRBD1 matching 8 bases. This CDR3 comprises 17 residues. Germline trimming cut 2 bases from V and 2 bases from J; bases unmatched to any gene: 8. Germline CDR1 and CDR2: MNHEY and SMNVEV (reference sequence). CDR3 nucleotide sequence: TGTGCCAGCAGTTTAACGCCCCAGGGGGCTGGCAATCAGCCCCAGCATTTT. Encoded protein: CASSLTPQGAGNQPQHF.

The V gene is TRBV11-2, the J gene TRBJ2-3; D might be TRBD2 (5 bases). Germline-derived CDR1 and CDR2 are SGHAT and FQNNGV. The CDR3 spans 14 residues. V lost 6 bases, J lost 5 bases, and 15 bases lay in between. CDR3 loop: CASRRGQEVDTQYF. The DNA for the CDR3 is TGTGCCAGCAGGCGTGGTCAGGAGGTAGATACGCAGTATTTT.

The J gene is TRBJ2-1, the V gene TRBV5-1, with 8 nucleotides matching TRBD1. Germline assignment: CDR1 SGHRS and CDR2 YFSETQ. The CDR3 consists of 14 residues. Trimming cost V 7 bases and J 6 bases; bases outside gene matches: 9. CDR3 sequence reads: CASGQGPGANEQFF. The CDR3 DNA reads TGCGCCAGCGGACAGGGACCAGGGGCCAATGAGCAGTTCTTC.

The chain carries TRBV6-1 and TRBJ2-7, with D tentatively TRBD1 (5 bases). V lost 5 bases and J 2 bases, leaving 16 bases between the germline ends. In germline, CDR1 is MNHNS, CDR2 SASEGT. The CDR3 has 15 amino acids. The CDR3 is CASSLQGKGTYEQYF. CDR3 nucleotides: TGTGCCAGCAGTCTCCAGGGAAAAGGGACCTACGAGCAGTACTTC.